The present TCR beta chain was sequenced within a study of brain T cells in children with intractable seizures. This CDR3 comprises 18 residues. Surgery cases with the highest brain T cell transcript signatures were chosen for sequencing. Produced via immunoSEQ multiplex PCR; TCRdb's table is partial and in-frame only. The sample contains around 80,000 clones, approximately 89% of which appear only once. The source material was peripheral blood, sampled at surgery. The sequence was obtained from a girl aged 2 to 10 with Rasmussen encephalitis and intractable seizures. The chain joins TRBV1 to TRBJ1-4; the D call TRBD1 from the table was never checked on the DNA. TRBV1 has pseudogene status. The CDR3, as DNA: TGCACCAGCAGCCAAGGTCTCGGAAGGGACAGCGGTGGGGAAAAACTGTTTTTT. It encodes CTSSQGLGRDSGGEKLFF.